These T cell receptor beta chains were read from a single sample in a study of OX40 agonist ivuxolimab in advanced cancers. TCRdb's table, derived via immunoSEQ multiplex PCR, lists solely in-frame clones and lacks some. The sample lists 100,000 to 120,000 clones; around nine tenths were seen once. Material: CD4+ or CD8+ T cells sorted from blood, obtained in a trial of the OX40 agonist ivuxolimab. Receptors were obtained from an adult with an advanced solid tumor such as melanoma, head and neck, liver or kidney cancer. Both conserved end residues are part of each CDR3. The D gene is left open where the match is weak. Not all rows give a size; the values are once, few, many and, for expanded clones, a class.

d_call clone_size j_call v_call cdr3_nt cdr3_aa
NA NA TRBJ2-7 TRBV28 TGTGCCAGCGGGAAAGGGAATTTCTACGAGCAGTACTTC CASGKGNFYEQYF
NA NA TRBJ2-1 TRBV28 TGTGCCAGCACCGCCCCTCGGTATGAGCAGTTCTTC CASTAPRYEQFF
TRBD2 NA TRBJ2-4 TRBV30 TGTGCCTGGGCGGCCCCCGGGACTAGCAGGGAGATTCAGTACTTC CAWAAPGTSREIQYF
TRBD1 NA TRBJ1-3 TRBV7-8 TGTGCCAGCAGCTTCGGGCAGGGGGCGGGCGGAAACACCATATATTTT CASSFGQGAGGNTIYF
TRBD1 NA TRBJ1-1 TRBV7-9 TGTGCCAGCAGCGTCGACAGGGGGCGCTTTTACACTGAAGCTTTCTTT CASSVDRGRFYTEAFF
NA NA TRBJ1-1 TRBV4-3 TGCGCCAGCAGCCAAGACTTGTCGAAGGCTGAAGCTTTCTTT CASSQDLSKAEAFF
TRBD1 NA TRBJ2-7 TRBV7-8 TGTGCCAGCAGCTTGGACAGGTCTAGAAGGCAGTACTTC CASSLDRSRRQYF
NA many TRBJ1-1 TRBV19 TGTGCCAGTAGTAAGGAGGAGAGCACTGAAGCTTTCTTT CASSKEESTEAFF
NA NA TRBJ2-7 TRBV13 TGTGCCAGCAGCCTCCCCGATAACGAGCAGTACTTC CASSLPDNEQYF
TRBD1 NA TRBJ1-4 TRBV6-6 TGTGCCAGCAGATCTCCTCAGGGGGATTCGAATGAAAAACTGTTTTTT CASRSPQGDSNEKLFF
NA NA TRBJ1-2 TRBV5-6 TGTGCCAGCAGCTTTGGACCATCCGAGGGCTACACCTTC CASSFGPSEGYTF
NA NA TRBJ1-5 TRBV28 TGTGCCAGCAGTTTAGGCAGGGGAGACAATCAGCCCCAGCATTTT CASSLGRGDNQPQHF
TRBD1 NA TRBJ1-2 TRBV28 TGTGCCAGCAGTTTCAGGGGGCCTCGCTATGGCTACACCTTC CASSFRGPRYGYTF
TRBD1 NA TRBJ1-4 TRBV7-2 TGTGCCAGCAGCTTGGACAGGGACTCGACTAATGAAAAACTGTTTTTT CASSLDRDSTNEKLFF
NA NA TRBJ2-1 TRBV5-6 TGTGCCAGCAGCGCCGACGATAGTGAGCAGTTCTTC CASSADDSEQFF
NA NA TRBJ1-5 TRBV18 TGTGCCAGCTCACCAGCTATGGGGAATCCGCCCCAGCATTTT CASSPAMGNPPQHF
NA NA TRBJ1-2 TRBV7-9 TGTGCCAGCAGCCCTGGATTGTTGGTTAACTATGGCTACACCTTC CASSPGLLVNYGYTF
NA few TRBJ1-3 TRBV9 TGTGCCAGCAGCCCTATTCGGACAACAGGGTCTGGAAACACCATATATTTT CASSPIRTTGSGNTIYF
NA NA TRBJ1-3 TRBV6-5 TGTGCCAGCAGTCCGAGCAGAGAGGCTGGAAACACCATATATTTT CASSPSREAGNTIYF
TRBD1 NA TRBJ2-2 TRBV4-3 TGCGCCAGCAGCCAAGACCGACAGGGGGCACGAACCGGGGAGCTGTTTTTT CASSQDRQGARTGELFF
TRBD2 NA TRBJ2-3 TRBV30 TGTGCCTGGAGTAGCGGGGGGGCTGCCGCAGATACGCAGTATTTT CAWSSGGAAADTQYF
NA NA TRBJ2-5 TRBV28 TGTGCCAGCAGTTTAATCGGACGCTCAGTGGCCCAGTACTTC CASSLIGRSVAQYF
TRBD2 NA TRBJ2-2 TRBV14 TGTGCCAGCAGCCATTACCTAGCGGGAGCCACCGGGGAGCTGTTTTTT CASSHYLAGATGELFF
TRBD2 NA TRBJ2-7 TRBV15 TGTGCCACCAGCAGGCGGACTAGCGGGAACTACGAGCAGTACTTC CATSRRTSGNYEQYF
NA NA TRBJ2-1 TRBV11-2 TGTGCCAGCAGCTTATCCCCGCGCGACACCGAGCAGTTCTTC CASSLSPRDTEQFF
TRBD1 NA TRBJ2-3 TRBV25-1 TGTGCCAGCAGTCCTATTCGACAGGGAAGCACAGATACGCAGTATTTT CASSPIRQGSTDTQYF
NA NA TRBJ1-2 TRBV18 TGTGCCAGCTCACTCCTCAGGGAAGTCATCGATGGCTACACCTTC CASSLLREVIDGYTF
TRBD1 NA TRBJ2-5 TRBV11-2 TGTGCCAGCAGCTTACTGACAGGGGCCGAAGAGACCCAGTACTTC CASSLLTGAEETQYF
NA NA TRBJ2-7 TRBV9 TGTGCCAGCAGCGCTGGGTCGTGGGACGAGCAGTACTTC CASSAGSWDEQYF
TRBD1 NA TRBJ1-2 TRBV6-5 TGTGCCAGCAGATCGGGACAGGTCAATGGCTACACCTTC CASRSGQVNGYTF
TRBD1 NA TRBJ1-5 TRBV6-5 TGTGCCACCTCCCACAGGGGAAATCAGCCCCAGCATTTT CATSHRGNQPQHF
NA NA TRBJ1-1 TRBV29-1 TGCAGCGTTGTGGACGCGAGTGAAGCTTTCTTT CSVVDASEAFF
NA NA TRBJ1-5 TRBV15 TGTGCCACCAGCAGAGGGTTCCAGCCCCAGCATTTT CATSRGFQPQHF
NA NA TRBJ1-4 TRBV28 TGTGCCAGCAGTTCGCTCTCAAAACAGGGCGAGGAAAAACTGTTTTTT CASSSLSKQGEEKLFF
NA NA TRBJ1-1 TRBV30 TGTGCCTGGAGTGCCCCGACACCGAACACTGAAGCTTTCTTT CAWSAPTPNTEAFF
NA NA TRBJ1-6 TRBV27 TGTGCCAGCAGTTTTAGTTCAGGGAGATATAATTCACCCCTCCACTTT CASSFSSGRYNSPLHF
TRBD2 NA TRBJ2-1 TRBV11-2 TGTGCCAGCAGTACAGCGGGGGCGGAGGTCAATGAGCAGTTCTTC CASSTAGAEVNEQFF
TRBD2 NA TRBJ2-3 TRBV5-1 TGCGCCAGCAGCTTAGGACTAGAATGGGATACGCAGTATTTT CASSLGLEWDTQYF
TRBD1 NA TRBJ2-7 TRBV11-1 TGTGCCAGCAGCTTAACCCAGGGGGAAAACGAGCAGTACTTC CASSLTQGENEQYF
NA few TRBJ1-5 TRBV2 TGTGCCAGCCGAGACGAGTATCAGCCCCAGCATTTT CASRDEYQPQHF
NA NA TRBJ1-2 TRBV19 TGTGCCAGTAGTATTGATGGGCTGAGGGGCTATGGCTACACCTTC CASSIDGLRGYGYTF
TRBD1 NA TRBJ1-2 TRBV4-2 TGTGCCAGCAGCCAGGAACAGGGGATCTATGGCTACACCTTC CASSQEQGIYGYTF
NA NA TRBJ1-3 TRBV6-5 TGTGCCAGCAGTGCACAGAGATCTGGAAACACCATATATTTT CASSAQRSGNTIYF
TRBD1 NA TRBJ2-5 TRBV2 TGTGCCAGCACCGCCGATGAGGGGGCTGGAGAGACCCAGTACTTC CASTADEGAGETQYF
NA NA TRBJ2-5 TRBV7-2 TGTGCCAGCAGCTTAGGGGGGCCCCAAGAGACCCAGTACTTC CASSLGGPQETQYF
NA NA TRBJ2-5 TRBV27 TGTGCCAGCAGTTTTAGGGTCAGCCAAGAGACCCAGTACTTC CASSFRVSQETQYF
NA NA TRBJ1-3 TRBV2 TGTGCCAGCACCCCCTCGCAGATTACTGGAAACACCATATATTTT CASTPSQITGNTIYF
TRBD1 once TRBJ2-7 TRBV7-3 TGTGCCAGCAGCCACAGGGGCGGCGACGAGCAGTACTTC CASSHRGGDEQYF
TRBD1 once TRBJ1-1 TRBV7-8 TGTGCCAGCAGCTTAGAATCAGGGGGGAACACTGAAGCTTTCTTT CASSLESGGNTEAFF
NA NA TRBJ1-1 TRBV9 TGTGCCAGCAGCGCGACAGGGAACACTGAAGCTTTCTTT CASSATGNTEAFF
NA NA TRBJ1-2 TRBV25-1 TGTGCCGGCGAAACACTCTCCTTTGTGTCTTGTGGCTACACCTTC CAGETLSFVSCGYTF
NA NA TRBJ2-1 TRBV15 TGTGCCACCAGCAGAGACGAGTACTCCTACAATGAGCAGTTCTTC CATSRDEYSYNEQFF
NA NA TRBJ1-1 TRBV19 TGTGCCAGTAGCAGGTACACTGAAGCTTTCTTT CASSRYTEAFF
NA NA TRBJ2-1 TRBV28 TGTGCCAGCAGTCCCGCCGGGCAGGGCTCCTACAATGAGCAGTTCTTC CASSPAGQGSYNEQFF